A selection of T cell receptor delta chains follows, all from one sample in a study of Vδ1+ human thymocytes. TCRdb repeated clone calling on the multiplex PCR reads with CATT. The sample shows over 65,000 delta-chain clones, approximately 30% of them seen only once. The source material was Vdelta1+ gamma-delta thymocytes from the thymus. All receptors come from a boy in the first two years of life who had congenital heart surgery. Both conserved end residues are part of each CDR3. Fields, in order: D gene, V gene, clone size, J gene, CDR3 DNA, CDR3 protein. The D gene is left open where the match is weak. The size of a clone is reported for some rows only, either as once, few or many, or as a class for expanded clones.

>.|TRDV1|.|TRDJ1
TGTGCTCTTGGGGAATCGTATCCTCGAAATACCGATAAACTCATCTTT
CALGESYPRNTDKLIF
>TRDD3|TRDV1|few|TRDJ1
TGTGCTCTTGGGGACCGCCTTCTCATAACTGGGGGATTTGATACCGATAAACTCATCTTT
CALGDRLLITGGFDTDKLIF
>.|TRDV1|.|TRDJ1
TGTGCTCTTGGTCCGGCGTACAGTGATTACCCCGATAAACTCATCTTT
CALGPAYSDYPDKLIF
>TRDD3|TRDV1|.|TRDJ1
TGTGCCCTAGGATGGCTTTCGGGGGATTTTCGGACCGATAAACTCATCTTT
CALGWLSGDFRTDKLIF
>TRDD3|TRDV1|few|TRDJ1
TGTGCTCTTGGGTTCAAATCCCTTCCTACGCGGGTTCTCGTTCTGGGGGATACATCCGATAAACTCATCTTT
CALGFKSLPTRVLVLGDTSDKLIF
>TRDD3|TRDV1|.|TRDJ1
TGTGCTCTTGGGGAAGCTTGGCCCCCCGGGGGATACGGCTACACCGATAAACTCATCTTT
CALGEAWPPGGYGYTDKLIF
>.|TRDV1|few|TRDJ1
TGTGCTCTTGGGGAACCACCTGCGGGGCATTCCCCCCCGTGGATGAACGCCGATAAACTCATCTTT
CALGEPPAGHSPPWMNADKLIF
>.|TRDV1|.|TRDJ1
TGTGCTCTTGGGGCGCCGTCCTTCCTAGTGTACTGGGGGTCTACCGATAAACTCATCTTT
CALGAPSFLVYWGSTDKLIF
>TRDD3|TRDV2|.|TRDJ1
TGTGCCTGGTGGATACGCACGGCTCAACTCATCTTT
CAWWIRTAQLIF
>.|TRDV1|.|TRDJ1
TGTGCTCTTGGACTCAGGTGCCTACCGGTACCCTACACCGATAAACTCATCTTT
CALGLRCLPVPYTDKLIF
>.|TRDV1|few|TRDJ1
TGTGCTCTTGGGGAGACCATTACTGGAAACCACCCGTACACCGATAAACTCATCTTT
CALGETITGNHPYTDKLIF
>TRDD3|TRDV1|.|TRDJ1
TGTGCTCTTGGCGGGATACCCAGCGATAAACTCATCTTT
CALGGIPSDKLIF
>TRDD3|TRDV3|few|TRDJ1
TGTGCCTCCCACCCCCAACCCCCTGGGGTATCTGGGGGATACCGAGGCGATAAACTCATCTTT
CASHPQPPGVSGGYRGDKLIF
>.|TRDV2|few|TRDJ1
TGTGCCTGTGACCGTCCTTGGGCTCGCAGGCTTAGCCTCACCGATGAACTCATCTTT
CACDRPWARRLSLTDELIF
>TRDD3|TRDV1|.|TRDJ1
TGTGCTCTTGGGGAACTGATGGAGCGTGATGTGGGAAGGCGCTACTGGGGGATAACTCACAATAAACTCATCTTT
CALGELMERDVGRRYWGITHNKLIF
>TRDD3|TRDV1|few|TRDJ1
TGTGCTCTTGGGGCGTTATTCTACTGGGGGACGTACACCGATAAACTCATCTTT
CALGALFYWGTYTDKLIF
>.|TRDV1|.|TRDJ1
TGTGCTCTTGGGACCCGTGCCTCGCTCCGTGGGACCGATAAACTCATCTTT
CALGTRASLRGTDKLIF
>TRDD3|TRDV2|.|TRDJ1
TGTGCCTGTGACACGGGGCTGGGGGATACGCAAAGAGGGGGTAAACTCATCTTT
CACDTGLGDTQRGGKLIF
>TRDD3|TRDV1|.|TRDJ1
TGTGCTCTTGGGGAAGGTCGGGCCCCTACCGAGTGCTGGGGGATACGCGTCACCGATAAACTCATCTTT
CALGEGRAPTECWGIRVTDKLIF
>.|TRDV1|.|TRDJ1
TGTGCTCTTGGGGAACTCGCTCCTCCTCGGGGGGTACTCATCTTT
CALGELAPPRGVLIF
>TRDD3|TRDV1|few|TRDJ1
TGTGCTCTTGGGGGGTACTGGGGAGGTAAACTCATCTTT
CALGGYWGGKLIF
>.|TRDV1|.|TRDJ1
TGTGCTCTTGGGGGTCTTCCTCGGACTGACCTGGGCAAACTCATCTTT
CALGGLPRTDLGKLIF
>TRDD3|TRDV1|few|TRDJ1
TGTGCTCTTGGGGATCCTTTCAGCCGACGCTGGGGGATACGGGCCGATAAACTCATCTTT
CALGDPFSRRWGIRADKLIF
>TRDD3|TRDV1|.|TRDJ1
TGTGCTCTTGGGGAACGCTCGGCCCTACTGGGGGATACCTATCACCTCATCTTT
CALGERSALLGDTYHLIF
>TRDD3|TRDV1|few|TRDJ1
TGTGCTCTTGGGGAACTAGTAGCAATACGGAAGTGGGGGATACGCAGGGGGGCAAAACTCATCTTT
CALGELVAIRKWGIRRGAKLIF
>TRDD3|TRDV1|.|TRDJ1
TGTGCTCTTGGGGAACTGGGGCGTACTGGGGGATCTCCCTACACCGATAAACTCATCTTT
CALGELGRTGGSPYTDKLIF
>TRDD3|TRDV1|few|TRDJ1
TGTGCTCTTGGGGCAATCAACTGGGGGATACGCATTAACACCGATAAACTCATCTTT
CALGAINWGIRINTDKLIF
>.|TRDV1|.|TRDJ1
TGTGCTCTTGGGGGTAGCCTTCCTACGGGCTGGGGGAATAAACTCATCTTT
CALGGSLPTGWGNKLIF
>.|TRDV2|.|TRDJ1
TGTGCCTGTGGGGACCCATTTTGGCCCTTTTACACCGATAAACTCATCTTT
CACGDPFWPFYTDKLIF
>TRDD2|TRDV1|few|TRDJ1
TGTGCTCTTGGGGAACCCACTGCTTCCTACCGCCATCCCATGTACACCGATAAACTCATCTTT
CALGEPTASYRHPMYTDKLIF
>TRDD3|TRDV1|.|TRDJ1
TGTGCTCTTGGGGAGCCCTTCCCCCCTACGGACTGGGGGACCCTGGCCCCGTACACCGATAAACTCATCTTT
CALGEPFPPTDWGTLAPYTDKLIF
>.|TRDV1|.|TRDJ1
TGTGCTCTTGGGGAATCTTTGGGCCGGGGTCTAGCTCCGTCATACTGGGACTGCTACACCGATAAACTCATCTTT
CALGESLGRGLAPSYWDCYTDKLIF
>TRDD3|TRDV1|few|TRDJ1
TGTGCTCTTGGGGAAAGCCATGATACTGGGGGGATCCCCCCTCATAAACTCATCTTT
CALGESHDTGGIPPHKLIF
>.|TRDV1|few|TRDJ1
TGTGCTCTATCGCCCCAGAAAGGGGGGTACACCGATAAACTCATCTTT
CALSPQKGGYTDKLIF
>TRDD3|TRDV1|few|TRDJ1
TGTGCTCTTGGATCCAAAACCGGCTGGGGGATACGCGCCGATAAACTCATCTTT
CALGSKTGWGIRADKLIF
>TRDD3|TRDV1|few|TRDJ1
TGTGCTCTTGGGGCTTCTCCCCTCGGGCTGGGGGAGTACACCGATAAACTCATCTTT
CALGASPLGLGEYTDKLIF
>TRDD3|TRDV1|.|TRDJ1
TGTGCTCTTGGGGAACTCTACCTCCTTACTGGGGGATACGCCCTTCACGATAAACTCATCTTT
CALGELYLLTGGYALHDKLIF
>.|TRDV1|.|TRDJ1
TGTGCTCTTTGGCGGTATCATGCGGGTGCTCTTTGGTACAGTGGATCGCTGGGATCACTCATCTTT
CALWRYHAGALWYSGSLGSLIF
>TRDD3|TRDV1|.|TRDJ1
TGTGCTCTTGGGGTCCGGGGGATATGGACCGATAAACTCATCTTT
CALGVRGIWTDKLIF
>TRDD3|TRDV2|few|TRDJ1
TGTGCCTGTGACGATAACCCTCCGATTACTGGGGAGTTTAGATCCCCCACCGATAAACTCATCTTT
CACDDNPPITGEFRSPTDKLIF
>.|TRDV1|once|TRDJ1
TGTGCTCTTGGGGATATCGATCCAGGCGGTCAACTCATCTTT
CALGDIDPGGQLIF
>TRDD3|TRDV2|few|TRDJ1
TGTGCCTGTGACACGTACTGGGGGGTGAAGTACACCGATAAACTCATCTTT
CACDTYWGVKYTDKLIF